The rows below give T cell receptor beta chains drawn from one sample of a study of post-analysis software for immune sequencing data. TCRdb redid the calling of the PCR reads with MiXCR, one entry per CDR3 protein. Of almost 700,000 distinct CDR3 sequences detected, approximately 60% appear once; the ten largest clones hold over 9%. Sequences were obtained from blood. These receptors were taken from a girl aged 2 to 10 with multiple sclerosis. The conserved cysteine and the conserved F or W are not part of the CDR3 here. D genes are given only for firm matches.

V: TRBV6-6; J: TRBJ2-1; D: -; CDR3: ATADSNNEQF
V: TRBV20-1; J: TRBJ2-1; D: TRBD2; CDR3: SVSGRRLDEQF
V: TRBV2; J: TRBJ2-1; D: TRBD2; CDR3: ASSLGLAGGLDEQF
V: TRBV15; J: TRBJ2-1; D: -; CDR3: ATSRSGRVYNEQF
V: TRBV7-3; J: TRBJ1-2; D: -; CDR3: ASSLTPLFGYT
V: TRBV12-3/TRBV12-4; J: TRBJ2-7; D: -; CDR3: ASALLGIYEQY
V: TRBV11-1; J: TRBJ2-5; D: TRBD2; CDR3: ASSLVTSGQETQY
V: TRBV14; J: TRBJ2-3; D: -; CDR3: ASGDTLTDTQY
V: TRBV10-3; J: TRBJ2-1; D: TRBD2; CDR3: AIRGRTSGGSSYNEQF
V: TRBV18; J: TRBJ1-2; D: -; CDR3: ASSDGGHYGYT
V: TRBV12-3/TRBV12-4; J: TRBJ2-1; D: -; CDR3: ASSLQSRDMGHEQF
V: TRBV29-1; J: TRBJ2-1; D: -; CDR3: SVRPTSNEQF
V: TRBV12-3/TRBV12-4; J: TRBJ1-1; D: -; CDR3: AGRTTVLNTEAF
V: TRBV7-9; J: TRBJ2-2; D: TRBD1; CDR3: ASSLVQGSSNTGELF
V: TRBV20-1; J: -; D: -; CDR3: SAMPGASIYEQY
V: TRBV4-2; J: TRBJ2-6; D: -; CDR3: ASSQEARFRANVLT
V: TRBV25-1; J: TRBJ1-4; D: -; CDR3: ASSGEKLF
V: TRBV9; J: TRBJ2-1; D: TRBD2; CDR3: ASSVGPGGRAVNEQF
V: TRBV7-2; J: -; D: -; CDR3: AGSREGYNEQY
V: TRBV10-3; J: TRBJ2-3; D: TRBD2; CDR3: AIRGTSGSTDTQY
V: TRBV6-2/TRBV6-3; J: TRBJ2-3; D: -; CDR3: ASNSIFRRGRVDTQY
V: TRBV29-1; J: TRBJ2-5; D: TRBD1; CDR3: SVVTGGVETQY
V: TRBV20-1; J: TRBJ2-1; D: TRBD2; CDR3: SAPTSGRRSEQF
V: TRBV28; J: TRBJ2-1; D: -; CDR3: ASSPRRAYNEQF
V: TRBV6-2/TRBV6-3; J: TRBJ1-1; D: -; CDR3: ASSRPSTEAF
V: TRBV6-2/TRBV6-3; J: TRBJ1-5; D: -; CDR3: ASSLGPRNNQPQH
V: TRBV10-2; J: TRBJ2-5; D: TRBD2; CDR3: ASRQGGAGVQETQY
V: TRBV5-4; J: TRBJ2-1; D: -; CDR3: ASAGTVRDEQF
V: TRBV4-1; J: TRBJ2-3; D: TRBD2; CDR3: ASSLGLAGGPRSTDTQY
V: TRBV20-1; J: TRBJ2-3; D: -; CDR3: SARDPFGGLWTQY
V: TRBV29-1; J: TRBJ2-3; D: TRBD1; CDR3: SVAQGQGTDTQY
V: TRBV7-2; J: TRBJ2-1; D: TRBD2; CDR3: ASSYVAGGGHNEQF
V: TRBV5-5; J: TRBJ2-1; D: TRBD2; CDR3: ASSLTPGGEQF
V: TRBV29-1; J: TRBJ2-1; D: TRBD2; CDR3: SGETSGREYEQF
V: TRBV28; J: -; D: TRBD2; CDR3: ASEGLAGRETQY
V: TRBV7-3; J: TRBJ2-1; D: TRBD2; CDR3: ASSFSGGRGNEQF
V: TRBV20-1; J: TRBJ2-1; D: -; CDR3: SARDGRSGLRKGGSYNEQF
V: TRBV29-1; J: TRBJ2-7; D: -; CDR3: SVEAGYEQY
V: TRBV5-1; J: TRBJ2-1; D: TRBD1; CDR3: ASRSGTVNEQF
V: TRBV3-1; J: TRBJ2-5; D: TRBD1; CDR3: ASRTRDSKETQY
V: TRBV6-2/TRBV6-3; J: TRBJ2-3; D: -; CDR3: ASRTLSTDTQY
V: TRBV24-1; J: TRBJ2-1; D: TRBD2; CDR3: ATSDPARGGRLGEQF
V: TRBV12-3/TRBV12-4; J: TRBJ2-5; D: -; CDR3: AGSLQQGQETQY
V: TRBV29-1; J: TRBJ1-1; D: -; CDR3: SVGSGGPEAF
V: TRBV7-3; J: TRBJ2-3; D: TRBD2; CDR3: ASSLGGGRQAQY
V: TRBV6-1; J: TRBJ2-3; D: TRBD1; CDR3: ASTPKGATLLADTQY
V: TRBV12-3/TRBV12-4; J: TRBJ2-1; D: -; CDR3: ASTLDEGNEQF
V: TRBV9; J: TRBJ2-1; D: TRBD2; CDR3: ASSVGLASYNEQF
V: TRBV29-1; J: TRBJ1-1; D: -; CDR3: SVEVRGARTEAF
V: TRBV12-3/TRBV12-4; J: TRBJ1-2; D: TRBD1; CDR3: ASSPDRVYGYT
V: TRBV20-1; J: TRBJ2-5; D: -; CDR3: SATYPQETQY